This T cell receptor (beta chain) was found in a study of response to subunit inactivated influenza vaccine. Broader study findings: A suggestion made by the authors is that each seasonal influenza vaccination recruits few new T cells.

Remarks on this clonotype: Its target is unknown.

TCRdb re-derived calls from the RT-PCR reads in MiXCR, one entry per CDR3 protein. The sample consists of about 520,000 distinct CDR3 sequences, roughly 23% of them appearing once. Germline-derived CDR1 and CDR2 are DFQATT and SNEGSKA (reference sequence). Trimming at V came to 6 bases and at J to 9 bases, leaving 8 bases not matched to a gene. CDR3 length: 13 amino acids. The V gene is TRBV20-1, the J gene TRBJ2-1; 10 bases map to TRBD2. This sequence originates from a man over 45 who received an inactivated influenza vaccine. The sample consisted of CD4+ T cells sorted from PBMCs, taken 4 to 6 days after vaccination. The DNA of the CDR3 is TGCAGTGCCGGGGGGCTAGCGGGAGTTGAGCAGTTCTTC. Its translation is CSAGGLAGVEQFF.